This T cell receptor (beta chain) stems from a study of T cells in Graves' hyperthyroidism and ophthalmopathy. This clonotype came up a few times. The CDR3 regions of TCR beta were amplified from RNA transcripts. When the TCR CDR3 underwent first-round RT-PCR, the HTBI primer set was used. MiXCR, run by TCRdb on the multiplex PCR reads, gives a single entry per CDR3 protein. The sample shows 450,000 to 550,000 distinct CDR3 sequences, approximately 25% of them seen only once. This CDR3 spans 14 amino acids. V shed 6 bases, J shed 0 bases, and the junction held 3 bases outside the gene matches. This receptor was identified in a woman aged 30 to 39 with Graves' ophthalmopathy. The sequenced sample was blood. V usage is TRBV12-3 or TRBV12-4 and J usage is TRBJ2-5; TRBD2 matches 8 bases. The DNA for the CDR3 is TGTGCCAGCAGACTACTAGCGGACCAAGAGACCCAGTACTTC. This codes for CASRLLADQETQYF.